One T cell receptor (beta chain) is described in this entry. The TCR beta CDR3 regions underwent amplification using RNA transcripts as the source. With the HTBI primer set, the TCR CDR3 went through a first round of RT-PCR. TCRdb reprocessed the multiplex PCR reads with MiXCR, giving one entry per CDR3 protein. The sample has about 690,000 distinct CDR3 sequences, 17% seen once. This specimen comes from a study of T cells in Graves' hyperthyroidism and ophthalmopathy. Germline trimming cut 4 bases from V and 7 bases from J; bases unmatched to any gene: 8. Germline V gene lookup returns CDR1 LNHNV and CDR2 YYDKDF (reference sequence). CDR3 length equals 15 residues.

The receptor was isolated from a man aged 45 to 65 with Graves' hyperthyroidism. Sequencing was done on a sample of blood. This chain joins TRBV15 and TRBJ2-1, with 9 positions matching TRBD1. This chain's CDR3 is CATSIQGASINEQFF. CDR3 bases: TGTGCCACCAGCATACAGGGGGCGAGTATTAATGAGCAGTTCTTC.